In this sample, the clone carrying this T cell receptor beta chain turned up a few times. Its antigen is as yet unknown. The data derive from a study of naive and memory T cell subsets. Study findings and constraints: Especially in CD8 cells, naive repertoires contained a few larger clonotypes, possibly CD45RA-re-expressing memory cells.

CDR3 size: 12 residues. Germline CDR1 is GTSNPN and CDR2 is SVGIG (reference sequence). Trimming shortened V by 3 bases and J by 4 bases, and 9 bases separated the two germline ends. The beta constant-region primer was an equimolar mix of two oligonucleotides covering TRBC1 and TRBC2. The ligated cDNA underwent four PCR rounds using SP2 and nested alpha and beta constant-region primers. TCRdb reprocessed the UMI-ligation and nested PCR reads via MiXCR and lists one record per CDR3 protein. The repertoire has around 100,000 distinct CDR3 sequences, roughly 15% of them found once; the top ten carry 2.8%.

The sequence was collected from a human donor in good health. The sequencing input was naive CD8+ T cells from blood. The chain couples TRBV30 to TRBJ2-5; D call uncertain. The chain's CDR3 is CAWRAPRETQYF. In DNA, the CDR3 is TGTGCCTGGAGAGCCCCCAGAGAGACCCAGTACTTC.